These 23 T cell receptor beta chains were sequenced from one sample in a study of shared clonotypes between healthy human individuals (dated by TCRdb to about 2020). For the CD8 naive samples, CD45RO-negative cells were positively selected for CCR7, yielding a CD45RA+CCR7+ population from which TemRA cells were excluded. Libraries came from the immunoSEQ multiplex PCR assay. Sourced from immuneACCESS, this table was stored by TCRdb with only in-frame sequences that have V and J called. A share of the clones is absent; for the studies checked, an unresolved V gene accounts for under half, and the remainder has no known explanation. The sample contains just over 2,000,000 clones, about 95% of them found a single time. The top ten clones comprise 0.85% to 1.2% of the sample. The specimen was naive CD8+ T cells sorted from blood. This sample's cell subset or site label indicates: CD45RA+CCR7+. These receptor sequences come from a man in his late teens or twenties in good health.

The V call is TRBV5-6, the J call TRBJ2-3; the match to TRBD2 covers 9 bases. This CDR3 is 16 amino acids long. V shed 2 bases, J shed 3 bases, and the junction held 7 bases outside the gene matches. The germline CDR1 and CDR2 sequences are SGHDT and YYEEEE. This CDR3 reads CASSFPAGGPTDTQYF. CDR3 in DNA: TGTGCCAGCAGCTTTCCGGCGGGAGGGCCTACAGATACGCAGTATTTT.

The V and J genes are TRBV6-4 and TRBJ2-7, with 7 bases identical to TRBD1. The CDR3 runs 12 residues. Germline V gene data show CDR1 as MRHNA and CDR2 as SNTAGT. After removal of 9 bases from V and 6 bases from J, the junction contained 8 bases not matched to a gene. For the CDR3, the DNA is TGTGCCAGAGCAATGACAGGGACCGAGCAGTACTTC. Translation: CARAMTGTEQYF.

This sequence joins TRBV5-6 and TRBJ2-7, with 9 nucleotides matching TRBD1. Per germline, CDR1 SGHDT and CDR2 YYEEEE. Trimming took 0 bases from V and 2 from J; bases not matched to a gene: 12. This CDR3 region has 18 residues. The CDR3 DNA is TGTGCCAGCAGCTTGGTCGGGACAGGGACAACCCGGGCCTACGAGCAGTACTTC. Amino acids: CASSLVGTGTTRAYEQYF. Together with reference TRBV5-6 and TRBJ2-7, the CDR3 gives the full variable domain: DAGVTQSPTHLIKTRGQQVTLRCSPKSGHDTVSWYQQALGQGPQFIFQYYEEEERQRGNFPDRFSGHQFPNYSSELNVNALLLGDSALYLCASSLVGTGTTRAYEQYFGPGTRLTVT.

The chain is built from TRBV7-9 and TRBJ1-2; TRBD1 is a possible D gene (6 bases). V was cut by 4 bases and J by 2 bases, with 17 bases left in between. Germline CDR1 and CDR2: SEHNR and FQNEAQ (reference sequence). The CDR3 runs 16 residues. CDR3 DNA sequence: TGTGCCAGCAGCTCGCCGGACAGCCCTATGAACTATGGCTACACCTTC. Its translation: CASSSPDSPMNYGYTF.

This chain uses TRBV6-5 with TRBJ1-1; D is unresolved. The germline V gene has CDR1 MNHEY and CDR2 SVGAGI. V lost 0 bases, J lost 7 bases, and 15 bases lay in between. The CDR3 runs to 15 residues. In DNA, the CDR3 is TGTGCCAGCAGTTACTCGATAGGGCAGAGAATTGAAGCTTTCTTT. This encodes CASSYSIGQRIEAFF.

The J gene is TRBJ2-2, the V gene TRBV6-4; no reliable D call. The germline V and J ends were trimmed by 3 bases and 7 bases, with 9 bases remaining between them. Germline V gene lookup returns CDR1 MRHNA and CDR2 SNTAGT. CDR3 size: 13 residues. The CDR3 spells CASSEHYDGELFF. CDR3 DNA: TGTGCCAGCAGTGAACACTATGACGGGGAGCTGTTTTTT.

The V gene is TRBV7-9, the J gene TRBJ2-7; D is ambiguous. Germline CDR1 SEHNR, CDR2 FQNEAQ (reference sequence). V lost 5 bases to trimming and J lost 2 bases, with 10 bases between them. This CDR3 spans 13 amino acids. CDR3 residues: CASSPESTYEQYF. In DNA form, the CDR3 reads TGTGCCAGCAGCCCCGAAAGCACCTACGAGCAGTACTTC.

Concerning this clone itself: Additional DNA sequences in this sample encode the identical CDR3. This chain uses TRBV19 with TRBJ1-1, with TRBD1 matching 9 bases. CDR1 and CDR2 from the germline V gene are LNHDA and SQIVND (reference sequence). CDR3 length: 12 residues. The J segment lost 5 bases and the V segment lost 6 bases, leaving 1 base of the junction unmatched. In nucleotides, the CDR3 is TGTGCCAGTAGAGGACAGGGGACTGAAGCTTTCTTT. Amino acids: CASRGQGTEAFF.

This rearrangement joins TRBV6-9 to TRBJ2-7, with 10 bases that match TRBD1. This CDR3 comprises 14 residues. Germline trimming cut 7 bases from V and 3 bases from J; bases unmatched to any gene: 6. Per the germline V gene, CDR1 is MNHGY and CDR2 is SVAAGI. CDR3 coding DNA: TGTGCCAGCAAGACAGGGGGCATTTTCTACGAGCAGTACTTC. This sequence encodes CASKTGGIFYEQYF.

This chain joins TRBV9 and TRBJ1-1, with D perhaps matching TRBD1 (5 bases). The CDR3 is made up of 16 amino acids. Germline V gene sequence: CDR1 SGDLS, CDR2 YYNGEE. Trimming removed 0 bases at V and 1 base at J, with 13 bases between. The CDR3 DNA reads TGTGCCAGCAGCGTAGCGGGGGTCGGGGAGAACACTGAAGCTTTCTTT. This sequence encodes CASSVAGVGENTEAFF.

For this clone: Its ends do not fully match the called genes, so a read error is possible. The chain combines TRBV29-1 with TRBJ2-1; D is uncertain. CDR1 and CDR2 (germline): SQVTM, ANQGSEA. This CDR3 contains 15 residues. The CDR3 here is CSAEPITNSYNEQFF. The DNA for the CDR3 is TGCAGCGCTGAACCGATTACCAACTCCTACAATGAGCAGTTCTTC.

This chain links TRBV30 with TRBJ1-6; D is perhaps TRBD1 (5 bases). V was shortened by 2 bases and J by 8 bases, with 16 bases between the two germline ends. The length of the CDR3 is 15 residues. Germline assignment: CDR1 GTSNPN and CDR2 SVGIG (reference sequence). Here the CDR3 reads CAWSYDSRGDSPLHF. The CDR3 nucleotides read TGTGCCTGGAGTTATGACAGTCGGGGCGATTCACCCCTCCACTTT.

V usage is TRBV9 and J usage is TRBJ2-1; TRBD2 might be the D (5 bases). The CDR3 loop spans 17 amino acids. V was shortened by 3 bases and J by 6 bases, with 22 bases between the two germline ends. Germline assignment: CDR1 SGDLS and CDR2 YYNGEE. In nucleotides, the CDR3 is TGTGCCAGCAGCGCACCTCTTATGGCTGCGGGCCCCAATGAGCAGTTCTTC. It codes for CASSAPLMAAGPNEQFF.

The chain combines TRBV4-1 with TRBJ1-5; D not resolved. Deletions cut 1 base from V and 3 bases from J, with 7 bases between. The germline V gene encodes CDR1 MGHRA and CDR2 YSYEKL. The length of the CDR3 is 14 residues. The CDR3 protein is CASSQGMLNQPQHF. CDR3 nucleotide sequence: TGCGCCAGCAGCCAAGGAATGCTCAATCAGCCCCAGCATTTT.

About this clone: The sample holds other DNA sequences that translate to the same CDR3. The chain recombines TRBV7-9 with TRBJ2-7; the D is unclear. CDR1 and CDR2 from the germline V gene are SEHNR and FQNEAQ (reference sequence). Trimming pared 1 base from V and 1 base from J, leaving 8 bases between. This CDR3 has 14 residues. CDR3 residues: CASSLVSGSYEQYF. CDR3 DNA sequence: TGTGCCAGCAGCTTAGTTTCAGGATCCTACGAGCAGTACTTC.

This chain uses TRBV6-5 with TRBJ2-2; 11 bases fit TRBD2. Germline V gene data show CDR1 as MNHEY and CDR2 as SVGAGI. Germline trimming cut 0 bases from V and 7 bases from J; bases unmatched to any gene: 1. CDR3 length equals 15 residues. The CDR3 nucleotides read TGTGCCAGCAGTTACTCGACTAGCGGGGTCGGGGAGCTGTTTTTT. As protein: CASSYSTSGVGELFF.

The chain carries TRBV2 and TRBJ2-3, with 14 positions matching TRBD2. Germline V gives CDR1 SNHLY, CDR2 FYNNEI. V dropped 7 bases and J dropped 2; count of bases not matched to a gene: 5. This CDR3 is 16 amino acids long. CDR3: CASKWTSGGPTDTQYF. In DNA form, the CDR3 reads TGTGCCAGCAAATGGACTAGCGGGGGGCCCACAGATACGCAGTATTTT.

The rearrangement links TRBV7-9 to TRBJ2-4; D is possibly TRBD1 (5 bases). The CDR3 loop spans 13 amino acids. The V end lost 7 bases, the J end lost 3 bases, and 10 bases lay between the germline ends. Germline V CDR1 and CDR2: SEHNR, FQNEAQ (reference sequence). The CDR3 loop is CASTDSNKNIQYF. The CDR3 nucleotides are TGTGCCAGCACTGACAGCAACAAAAACATTCAGTACTTC.

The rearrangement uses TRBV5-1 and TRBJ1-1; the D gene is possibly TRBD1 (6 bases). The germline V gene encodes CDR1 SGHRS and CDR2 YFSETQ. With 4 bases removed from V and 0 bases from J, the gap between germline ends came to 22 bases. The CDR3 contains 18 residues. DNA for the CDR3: TGCGCCAGCAGCCCATGGGGTGGGGACACGGGCTTGAACACTGAAGCTTTCTTT. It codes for CASSPWGGDTGLNTEAFF.

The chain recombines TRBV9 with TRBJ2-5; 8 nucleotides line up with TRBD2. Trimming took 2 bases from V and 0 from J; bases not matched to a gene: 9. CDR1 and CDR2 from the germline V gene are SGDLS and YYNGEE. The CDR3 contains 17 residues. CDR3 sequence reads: CASSVSSGGWYQETQYF. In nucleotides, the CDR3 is TGTGCCAGCAGCGTTTCGAGCGGGGGCTGGTACCAAGAGACCCAGTACTTC.

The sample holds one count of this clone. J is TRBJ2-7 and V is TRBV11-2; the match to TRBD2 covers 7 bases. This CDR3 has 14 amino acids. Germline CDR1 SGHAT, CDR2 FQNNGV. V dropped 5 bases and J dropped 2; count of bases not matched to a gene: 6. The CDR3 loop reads CASSPGGYPYEQYF. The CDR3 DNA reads TGTGCCAGCAGCCCCGGGGGGTACCCCTACGAGCAGTACTTC.

CDR3 protein: CASSFGSLAFF. In nucleotides, the CDR3 is TGTGCCAGCAGCTTTGGTAGTTTAGCTTTCTTT. The V and J genes are TRBV7-9 and TRBJ1-1; no clear D. Germline values: CDR1 SEHNR, CDR2 FQNEAQ (reference sequence). The CDR3 runs to 11 residues. Trimming removed 3 bases from V and 10 bases from J, with 9 bases in between.

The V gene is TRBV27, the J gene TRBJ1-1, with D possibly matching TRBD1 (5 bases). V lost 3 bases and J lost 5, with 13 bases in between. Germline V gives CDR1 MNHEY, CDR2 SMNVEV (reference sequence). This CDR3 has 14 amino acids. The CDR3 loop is CASSFATGGTEAFF. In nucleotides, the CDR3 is TGTGCCAGCAGTTTTGCCACGGGGGGGACTGAAGCTTTCTTT.